In its sample, the clone carrying this T cell receptor (beta chain) was seen many times. Time point described: sample taken at primary tumor resection. Unsorted whole RNA from tumor, nontumor lung or frozen PBMC underwent sequencing. The data originate from a study of spatial heterogeneity in lung cancer. The germline V and J ends were trimmed by 2 bases and 7 bases, with 9 bases remaining between them. The CDR3 length is 13 residues. TCRdb reprocessed the 5' RACE reads via MiXCR and lists one record per CDR3 protein. The data contain 35,000 to 55,000 distinct CDR3 sequences, about 6.7% of them seen just once; the ten biggest clones take up around two fifths.

V gene TRBV12-3 or TRBV12-4 combines with J gene TRBJ2-1, with a weak D call TRBD2 (5 bases). The origin of this receptor is a female donor with early-stage non-small cell lung cancer. Sequenced here: PBMCs, sampled at surgery. The CDR3 region has the DNA TGTGCCAGCAGTTTAACGGAGGAGAATGAGCAGTTCTTC. This encodes CASSLTEENEQFF.